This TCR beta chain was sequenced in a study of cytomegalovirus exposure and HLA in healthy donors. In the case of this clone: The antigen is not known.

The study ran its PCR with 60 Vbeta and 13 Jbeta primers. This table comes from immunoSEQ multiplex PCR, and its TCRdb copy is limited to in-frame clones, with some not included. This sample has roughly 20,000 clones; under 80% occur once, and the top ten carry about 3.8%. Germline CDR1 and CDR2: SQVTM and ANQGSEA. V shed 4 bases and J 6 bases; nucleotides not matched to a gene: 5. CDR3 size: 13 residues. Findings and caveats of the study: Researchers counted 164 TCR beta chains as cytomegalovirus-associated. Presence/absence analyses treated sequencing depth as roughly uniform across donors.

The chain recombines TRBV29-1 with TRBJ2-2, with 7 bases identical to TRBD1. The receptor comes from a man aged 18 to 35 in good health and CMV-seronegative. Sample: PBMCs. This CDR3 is CSVGRDRAGELFF. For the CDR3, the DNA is TGCAGCGTTGGCAGAGACAGGGCCGGGGAGCTGTTTTTT.